This T cell receptor (beta chain) originates from a study of neurological immune-mediated disorders. Ten or more counts support this clonotype. Antigen specificity is unknown. Study-level findings and limits: No CDR3 amino acid sequences recurred among expanded clones across subjects, suggesting private repertoires in all groups. There was no association between the multiple sclerosis repertoire cluster and any clinical or MRI feature.

Germline V gives CDR1 SGHRS, CDR2 YFSETQ. CDR3 length: 13 amino acids. V lost 3 bases and J 3 bases, leaving 9 bases between the germline ends. The cDNA was produced through 5'RACE with 10-nucleotide random UMIs. Each CDR3 protein is one row after TCRdb ran MiXCR on the 5' RACE reads. The sample carries about 70,000 distinct CDR3 sequences, roughly 3% recorded once. Sequenced material: PBMCs. The clonotype was recovered from a woman in her fifties or sixties with multiple sclerosis. The chain couples TRBV5-1 to TRBJ1-1, with D uncertain. The CDR3 nucleotides read TGCGCCAGCAGCTATGAAGGGTACACTGAAGCTTTCTTT. It translates to CASSYEGYTEAFF.